This T cell receptor beta chain was sequenced in a study of blood T cell repertoires in COVID-19. Original processing notes: Amplification of reference gene primers was used by the study to estimate nucleated cell counts. Some clones are missing from TCRdb's copy, which holds only in-frame ones; the method was immunoSEQ multiplex PCR. The DNA was the basis for D and trimming; V, J and clone size are from that table. The sample carries under 300,000 clones, about 90% recorded once. Germline CDR1 reads SGHTA; CDR2 reads FQGNSA. The CDR3 runs to 15 residues. V was clipped by 7 bases and J by 0 bases, with 13 bases between them. Cohorts were determined from participant-reported clinical history.

This TCR was sampled from a human donor in a cohort exposed to, infected with or recovered from COVID-19 (not recorded which). The donor label of this sample is uncertain. The chain joins TRBV7-2 to TRBJ2-1; the D is unclear. Sequenced: PBMCs or T cells enriched from blood (not recorded which). CDR3 DNA: TGTGCCAGCAAATTGGAGTGGAGCTCCTACAATGAGCAGTTCTTC. Residues: CASKLEWSSYNEQFF. The full variable domain, completed using reference TRBV7-2 and TRBJ2-1, is GAGVSQSPSNKVTEKGKDVELRCDPISGHTALYWYRQSLGQGLEFLIYFQGNSAPDKSGLPSDRFSAERTGGSVSTLTIQRTQQEDSAVYLCASKLEWSSYNEQFFGPGTRLTVL.